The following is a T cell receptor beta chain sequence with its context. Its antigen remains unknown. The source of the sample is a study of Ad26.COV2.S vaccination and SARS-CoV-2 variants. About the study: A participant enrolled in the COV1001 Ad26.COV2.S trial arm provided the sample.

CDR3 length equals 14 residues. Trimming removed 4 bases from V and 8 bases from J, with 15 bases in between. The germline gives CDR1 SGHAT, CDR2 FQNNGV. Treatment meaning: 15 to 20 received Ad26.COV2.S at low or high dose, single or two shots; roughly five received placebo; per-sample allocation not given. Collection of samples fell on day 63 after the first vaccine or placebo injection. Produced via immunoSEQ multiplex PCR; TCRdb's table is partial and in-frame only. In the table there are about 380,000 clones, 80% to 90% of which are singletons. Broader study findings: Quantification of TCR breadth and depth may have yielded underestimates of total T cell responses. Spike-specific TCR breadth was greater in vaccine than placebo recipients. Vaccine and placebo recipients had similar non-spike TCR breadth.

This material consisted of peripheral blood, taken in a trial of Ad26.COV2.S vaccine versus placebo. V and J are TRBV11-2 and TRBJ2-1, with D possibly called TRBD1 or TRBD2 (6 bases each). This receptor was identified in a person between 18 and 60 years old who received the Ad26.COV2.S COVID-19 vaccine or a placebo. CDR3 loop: CASSSWGAEHEQFF. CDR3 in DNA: TGTGCCAGCAGCTCCTGGGGGGCCGAGCATGAGCAGTTCTTC.